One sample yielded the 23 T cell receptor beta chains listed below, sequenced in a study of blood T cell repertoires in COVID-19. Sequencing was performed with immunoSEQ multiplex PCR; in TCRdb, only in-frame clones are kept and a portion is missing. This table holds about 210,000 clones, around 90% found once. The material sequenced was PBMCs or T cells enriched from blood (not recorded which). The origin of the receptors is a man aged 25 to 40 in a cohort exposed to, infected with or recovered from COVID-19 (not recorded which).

The CDR3: CASSHSRTGHSTDTQYF. The CDR3 DNA sequence: TGTGCCAGCTCCCACTCCCGGACAGGGCATAGCACAGATACGCAGTATTTT. This chain uses TRBV18 with TRBJ2-3, with 8 positions matching TRBD1. Trimming removed 6 bases from V and 0 bases from J; junction bases left unmatched: 11. The CDR3 contains 17 residues. Germline values: CDR1 KGHSH, CDR2 LQKENI.

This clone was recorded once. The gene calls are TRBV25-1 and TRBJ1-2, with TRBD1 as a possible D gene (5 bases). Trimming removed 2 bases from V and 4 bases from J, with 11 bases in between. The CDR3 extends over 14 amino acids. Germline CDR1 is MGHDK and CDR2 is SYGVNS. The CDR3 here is CASSEAGTFYGYTF. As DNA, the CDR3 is TGTGCCAGCAGTGAAGCGGGGACCTTCTATGGCTACACCTTC.

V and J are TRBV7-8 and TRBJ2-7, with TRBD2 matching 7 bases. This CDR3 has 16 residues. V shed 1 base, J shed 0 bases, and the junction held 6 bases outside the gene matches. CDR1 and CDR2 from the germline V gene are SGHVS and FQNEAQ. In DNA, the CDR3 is TGTGCCAGCAGCTTAGATGACGGGGGGTTCTCCTACGAGCAGTACTTC. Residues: CASSLDDGGFSYEQYF.

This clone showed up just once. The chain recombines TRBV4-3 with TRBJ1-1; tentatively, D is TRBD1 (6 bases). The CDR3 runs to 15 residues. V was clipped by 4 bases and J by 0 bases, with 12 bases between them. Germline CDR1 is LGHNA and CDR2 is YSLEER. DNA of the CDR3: TGCGCCAGCAGCCTATCGGGACATTTGAACACTGAAGCTTTCTTT. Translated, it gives CASSLSGHLNTEAFF.

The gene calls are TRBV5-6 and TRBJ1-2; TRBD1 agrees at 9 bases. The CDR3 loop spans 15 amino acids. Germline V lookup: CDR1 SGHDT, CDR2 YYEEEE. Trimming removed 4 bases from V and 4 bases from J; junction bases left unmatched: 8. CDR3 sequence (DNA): TGTGCCAGCAGCCCATCCGGGACAGGGATCTATGGCTACACCTTC. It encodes CASSPSGTGIYGYTF. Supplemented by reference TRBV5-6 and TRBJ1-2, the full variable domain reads DAGVTQSPTHLIKTRGQQVTLRCSPKSGHDTVSWYQQALGQGPQFIFQYYEEEERQRGNFPDRFSGHQFPNYSSELNVNALLLGDSALYLCASSPSGTGIYGYTFGSGTRLTVV.

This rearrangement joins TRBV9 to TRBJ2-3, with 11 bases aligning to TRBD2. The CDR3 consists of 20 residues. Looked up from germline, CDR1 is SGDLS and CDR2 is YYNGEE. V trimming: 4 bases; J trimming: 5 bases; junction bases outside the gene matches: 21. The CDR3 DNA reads TGTGCCAGCAGCCCCCCAACCGGTTTAGCGGGAGGGCGGCTTGGAGATACGCAGTATTTT. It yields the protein CASSPPTGLAGGRLGDTQYF.

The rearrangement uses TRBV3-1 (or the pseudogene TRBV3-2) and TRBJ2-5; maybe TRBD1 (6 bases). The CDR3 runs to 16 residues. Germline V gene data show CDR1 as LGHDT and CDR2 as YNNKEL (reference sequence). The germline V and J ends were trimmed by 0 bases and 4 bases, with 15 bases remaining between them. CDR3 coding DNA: TGTGCCAGCAGCCAAGAGAACGCACAGGGAACAGAGACCCAGTACTTC. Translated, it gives CASSQENAQGTETQYF.

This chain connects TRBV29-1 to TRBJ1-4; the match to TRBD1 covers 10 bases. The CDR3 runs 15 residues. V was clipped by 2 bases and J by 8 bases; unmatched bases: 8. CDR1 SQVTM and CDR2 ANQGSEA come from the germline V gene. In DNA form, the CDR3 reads TGCAGCGTTGAAACCCGGGACAGGGGTGGGGAAAAACTGTTTTTT. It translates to CSVETRDRGGEKLFF.

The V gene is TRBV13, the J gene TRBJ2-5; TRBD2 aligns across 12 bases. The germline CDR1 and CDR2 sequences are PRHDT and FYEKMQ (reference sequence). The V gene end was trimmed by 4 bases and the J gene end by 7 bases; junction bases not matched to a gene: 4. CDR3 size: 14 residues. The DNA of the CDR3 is TGTGCCAGCAGCTCTAGCGGGAGGGCGGGGACCCAGTACTTC. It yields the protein CASSSSGRAGTQYF.

The CDR3: CSVDEGRQTQYF. As DNA, the CDR3 is TGCAGCGTTGATGAGGGGAGGCAGACCCAGTACTTC. The chain recombines TRBV29-1 with TRBJ2-5; TRBD2 is a possible D gene (6 bases). CDR1 and CDR2 (germline): SQVTM, ANQGSEA. Trimming removed 3 bases at V and 6 bases at J, with 11 bases between. CDR3 length equals 12 residues.

CDR3 protein: CASYHHTGAAGNTIYF. The CDR3 bases are TGTGCCAGCTACCATCATACAGGGGCGGCAGGAAACACCATATATTTT. This chain joins TRBV28 and TRBJ1-3, with 7 positions matching TRBD1. Germline CDR1 is MDHEN and CDR2 is SYDVKM. The CDR3 has 16 residues. J was trimmed by 4 bases and V by 8 bases; bases with no gene match: 14.

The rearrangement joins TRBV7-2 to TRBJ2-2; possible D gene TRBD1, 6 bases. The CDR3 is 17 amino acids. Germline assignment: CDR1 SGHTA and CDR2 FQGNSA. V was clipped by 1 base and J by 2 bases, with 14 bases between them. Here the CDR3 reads CASSLEGGAENTGELFF. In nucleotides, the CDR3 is TGTGCCAGCAGCTTAGAAGGGGGTGCAGAAAACACCGGGGAGCTGTTTTTT.

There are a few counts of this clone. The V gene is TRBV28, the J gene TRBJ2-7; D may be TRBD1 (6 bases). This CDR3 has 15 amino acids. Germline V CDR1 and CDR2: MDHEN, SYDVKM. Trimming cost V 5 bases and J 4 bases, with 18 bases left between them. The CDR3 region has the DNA TGTGCCAGCAGTGTTGACAGGCAATGGAAGTACGAGCAGTACTTC. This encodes CASSVDRQWKYEQYF.

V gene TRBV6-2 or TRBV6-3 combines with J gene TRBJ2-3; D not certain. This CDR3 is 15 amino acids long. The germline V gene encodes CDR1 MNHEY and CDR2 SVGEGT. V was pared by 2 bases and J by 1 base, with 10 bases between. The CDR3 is CASSYPKRGTDTQYF. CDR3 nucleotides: TGTGCCAGCAGTTACCCCAAACGGGGCACAGATACGCAGTATTTT.

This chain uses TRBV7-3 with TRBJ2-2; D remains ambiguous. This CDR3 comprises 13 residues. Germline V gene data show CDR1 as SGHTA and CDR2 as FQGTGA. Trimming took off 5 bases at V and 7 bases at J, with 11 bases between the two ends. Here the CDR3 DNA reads TGTGCCAGCAGCGATAGGAGCGTCGGGGAGCTGTTTTTT. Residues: CASSDRSVGELFF.

CDR3 sequence reads: CASSLWTGGRGTEAFF. The DNA for the CDR3 is TGTGCCAGCTCACTATGGACAGGTGGTAGGGGCACTGAAGCTTTCTTT. The V call is TRBV18, the J call TRBJ1-1, with 7 bases aligning to TRBD1. The germline gives CDR1 KGHSH, CDR2 LQKENI. Trimming took 4 bases from V and 4 from J; bases not matched to a gene: 12. The CDR3 is made up of 16 amino acids.

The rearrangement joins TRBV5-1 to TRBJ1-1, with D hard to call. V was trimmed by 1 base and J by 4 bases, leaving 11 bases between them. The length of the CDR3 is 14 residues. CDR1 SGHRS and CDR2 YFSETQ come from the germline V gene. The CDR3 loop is CASSLTGAGTEAFF. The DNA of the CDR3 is TGCGCCAGCAGCTTGACGGGAGCGGGCACTGAAGCTTTCTTT. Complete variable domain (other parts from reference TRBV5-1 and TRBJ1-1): KAGVTQTPRYLIKTRGQQVTLSCSPISGHRSVSWYQQTPGQGLQFLFEYFSETQRNKGNFPGRFSGRQFSNSRSEMNVSTLELGDSALYLCASSLTGAGTEAFFGQGTRLTVV.

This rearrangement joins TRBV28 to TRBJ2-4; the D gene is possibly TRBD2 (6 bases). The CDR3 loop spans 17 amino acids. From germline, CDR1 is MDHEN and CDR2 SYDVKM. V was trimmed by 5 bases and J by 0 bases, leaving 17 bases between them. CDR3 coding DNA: TGTGCCAGCAGTCCGGGACTTCCAAGGCTAGCCAAAAACATTCAGTACTTC. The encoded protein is CASSPGLPRLAKNIQYF.

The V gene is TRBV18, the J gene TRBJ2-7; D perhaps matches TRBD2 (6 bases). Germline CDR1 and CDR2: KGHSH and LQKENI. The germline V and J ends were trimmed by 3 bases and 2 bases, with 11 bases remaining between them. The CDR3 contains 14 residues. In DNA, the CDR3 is TGTGCCAGCTCACCGGGACTCACGACCTACGAGCAGTACTTC. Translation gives CASSPGLTTYEQYF.

CDR3 sequence (DNA): TGTGCCAGCAGCCAAAGGGCCGGGGGGCTCGCTGCTAATGAAAAACTGTTTTTT. It specifies CASSQRAGGLAANEKLFF. V and J are TRBV3-1 (or the pseudogene TRBV3-2) and TRBJ1-4, with D tentatively TRBD1 (6 bases). Germline values: CDR1 LGHDT, CDR2 YNNKEL (reference sequence). There are 18 residues in the CDR3. V was clipped by 2 bases and J by 3 bases, with 19 bases between them.

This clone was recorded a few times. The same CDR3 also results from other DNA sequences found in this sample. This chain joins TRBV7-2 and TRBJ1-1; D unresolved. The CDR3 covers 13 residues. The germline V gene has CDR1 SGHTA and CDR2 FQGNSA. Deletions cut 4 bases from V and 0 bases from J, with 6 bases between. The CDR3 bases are TGTGCCAGCAGCTCCACAATGAACACTGAAGCTTTCTTT. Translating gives CASSSTMNTEAFF. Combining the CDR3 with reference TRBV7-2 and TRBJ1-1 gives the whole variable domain GAGVSQSPSNKVTEKGKDVELRCDPISGHTALYWYRQSLGQGLEFLIYFQGNSAPDKSGLPSDRFSAERTGGSVSTLTIQRTQQEDSAVYLCASSSTMNTEAFFGQGTRLTVV.

This chain's CDR3 is CASSQVATGENIQYF. The CDR3 DNA reads TGTGCCAGCAGCCAAGTTGCAACGGGAGAAAACATTCAGTACTTC. The chain recombines TRBV3-1 (or the pseudogene TRBV3-2) with TRBJ2-4, with D possibly TRBD2 on 6 matching bases. The CDR3 totals 15 residues. V dropped 1 base and J dropped 5 bases, with 12 bases sitting between them. The V gene's germline CDR1 is LGHDT and CDR2 YNNKEL (reference sequence).

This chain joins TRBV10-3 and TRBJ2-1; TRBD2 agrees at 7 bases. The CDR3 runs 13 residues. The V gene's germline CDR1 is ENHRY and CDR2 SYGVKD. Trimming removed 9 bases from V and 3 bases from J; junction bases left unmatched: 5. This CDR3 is CAIAERGYNEQFF. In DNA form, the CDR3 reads TGTGCCATAGCAGAGCGGGGCTACAATGAGCAGTTCTTC.